The rows below give T cell receptor beta chains drawn from one sample of a study of OX40 agonist ivuxolimab in advanced cancers. The table came from immunoSEQ multiplex PCR; TCRdb's copy has only in-frame clones and leaves some out. The table includes tens of thousands of clones, roughly nine tenths detected once. The material was CD4+ or CD8+ T cells sorted from blood, obtained in a trial of the OX40 agonist ivuxolimab. These receptors came from an adult with an advanced solid tumor such as melanoma, head and neck, liver or kidney cancer. CDR3s include the opening cysteine and the closing phenylalanine or tryptophan. Each record gives: D gene, V gene, clone size, J gene, CDR3 protein, CDR3 DNA. A D gene is named only where the DNA matches it firmly. Only some rows state a clone size, as once, few, many or a class for expanded clones.

>.|TRBV7-8|few|TRBJ2-1
CASSLAGGFNEQFF
TGTGCCAGCAGCTTAGCGGGCGGGTTCAATGAGCAGTTCTTC
>.|TRBV7-9|.|TRBJ2-3
CASSQAGTTDTQYF
TGTGCCAGCAGCCAAGCCGGGACTACAGATACGCAGTATTTT
>.|TRBV13|.|TRBJ2-7
CASSLEGYEQYF
TGTGCCAGCAGCTTAGAGGGTTACGAGCAGTACTTC
>TRBD1|TRBV7-6|few|TRBJ2-1
CASSLYSPGQGAYNEQFF
TGTGCCAGCAGCCTTTACTCACCGGGACAGGGGGCCTACAATGAGCAGTTCTTC
>.|TRBV15|.|TRBJ1-5
CATSRDRQDPNQPQHF
TGTGCCACCAGCAGAGACAGACAGGACCCCAATCAGCCCCAGCATTTT
>TRBD1|TRBV28|.|TRBJ1-5
CASSSWTGGKGQPQHF
TGTGCCAGCAGTTCCTGGACAGGGGGCAAAGGTCAGCCCCAGCATTTT
>TRBD1|TRBV11-2|.|TRBJ2-5
CASSSGQAQETQYF
TGTGCCAGCAGCTCGGGACAGGCTCAAGAGACCCAGTACTTC
>.|TRBV5-6|.|TRBJ2-2
CASSWSSNTGELFF
TGTGCCAGCAGTTGGTCGTCGAACACCGGGGAGCTGTTTTTT
>TRBD1|TRBV14|.|TRBJ2-4
CASSHWDRQNIQYF
TGTGCCAGCAGCCATTGGGACAGACAAAACATTCAGTACTTC
>.|TRBV11-2|.|TRBJ1-2
CASSLGAGVDGYTF
TGTGCCAGCAGCTTAGGAGCTGGGGTAGATGGCTACACCTTC
>TRBD2|TRBV2|.|TRBJ2-3
CASSGRGLAGADTQYF
TGTGCCAGCAGTGGAAGGGGACTAGCGGGAGCCGATACGCAGTATTTT
>.|TRBV7-2|.|TRBJ1-2
CASREQGNYGYTF
TGTGCCAGCAGAGAACAGGGTAACTATGGCTACACCTTC
>.|TRBV11-2|medium-sized|TRBJ2-1
CASSLDAPNEQFF
TGTGCCAGCAGCTTAGACGCCCCCAATGAGCAGTTCTTC
>TRBD1|TRBV27|.|TRBJ2-2
CASRIQGITGELFF
TGTGCCAGCAGAATACAGGGGATCACCGGGGAGCTGTTTTTT
>TRBD2|TRBV30|once|TRBJ2-7
CAWSVLGLAATYEQYF
TGTGCCTGGAGTGTACTTGGACTAGCGGCTACCTACGAGCAGTACTTC
>TRBD2|TRBV27|.|TRBJ2-7
CASRNELAGGYEQYF
TGTGCCAGCAGGAATGAACTAGCGGGAGGGTACGAGCAGTACTTC
>.|TRBV4-2|.|TRBJ2-5
CASSQEGRIQETQYF
TGTGCCAGCAGCCAAGAAGGCAGGATCCAAGAGACCCAGTACTTC
>TRBD1|TRBV27|few|TRBJ1-4
CASRGQDYNEKLFF
TGTGCCAGCCGCGGACAGGATTATAATGAAAAACTGTTTTTT
>.|TRBV7-9|.|TRBJ1-3
CASSSDPSSGNTIYF
TGTGCCAGCAGCTCCGACCCTTCCTCTGGAAACACCATATATTTT
>.|TRBV28|.|TRBJ2-5
CASSLSRREKETQYF
TGTGCCAGCAGTTTATCGAGACGGGAAAAAGAGACCCAGTACTTC
>.|TRBV7-2|medium-sized|TRBJ2-7
CASSPAPGPYEQYF
TGTGCCAGCAGCCCCGCCCCGGGCCCCTACGAGCAGTACTTC
>TRBD1|TRBV7-8|.|TRBJ2-2
CASSLGQGGTGELFF
TGTGCCAGCAGCCTGGGACAGGGAGGTACCGGGGAGCTGTTTTTT
>.|TRBV28|.|TRBJ2-7
CASSSPGPTYEQYF
TGTGCCAGCAGTTCCCCCGGGCCTACCTACGAGCAGTACTTC
>.|TRBV27|.|TRBJ2-7
CASGVTGYSYEQYF
TGTGCCAGCGGGGTAACAGGTTATTCCTACGAGCAGTACTTC
>.|TRBV28|.|TRBJ1-5
CASRTGQYSNQPQHF
TGTGCCAGCAGAACAGGACAGTATAGCAATCAGCCCCAGCATTTT
>.|TRBV5-1|once|TRBJ1-1
CASSPSGRLQNTEAFF
TGCGCCAGCAGCCCCTCGGGGAGACTCCAGAACACTGAAGCTTTCTTT
>.|TRBV14|.|TRBJ2-2
CASSQDWAGFVTGELFF
TGTGCCAGCAGCCAAGATTGGGCGGGATTCGTGACCGGGGAGCTGTTTTTT
>.|TRBV28|.|TRBJ1-1
CASSPKQGRPNGAFF
TGTGCCAGCAGCCCGAAACAGGGTAGGCCGAATGGAGCTTTCTTT
>.|TRBV14|.|TRBJ2-3
CASSPFQVAPDTQYF
TGTGCCAGCAGCCCCTTCCAGGTGGCCCCAGATACGCAGTATTTT
>.|TRBV5-1|.|TRBJ1-1
CASSLAGGERTEAFF
TGCGCCAGCAGCCTAGCCGGGGGCGAACGGACTGAAGCTTTCTTT
>TRBD1|TRBV11-2|once|TRBJ2-5
CASSDWTGNETQYF
TGTGCCAGCAGCGACTGGACAGGGAATGAGACCCAGTACTTC
>.|TRBV19|.|TRBJ2-2
CASSETGYSGGELFF
TGTGCCAGTAGTGAGACAGGGTATAGCGGCGGGGAGCTGTTTTTT
>.|TRBV6-1|.|TRBJ2-1
CASTETPVTYNEQFF
TGTGCCAGCACCGAGACCCCGGTCACCTACAATGAGCAGTTCTTC
>TRBD1|TRBV5-4|.|TRBJ1-2
CASSLGSGGGGYTF
TGTGCCAGCAGCTTGGGGTCAGGGGGCGGTGGCTACACCTTC
>.|TRBV7-9|.|TRBJ2-3
CASSPGQGPFTDTQYF
TGTGCCAGCAGCCCAGGACAAGGCCCCTTCACAGATACGCAGTATTTT
>.|TRBV29-1|.|TRBJ2-2
CSGLTWEYGELFF
TGCAGCGGCCTCACTTGGGAGTACGGGGAGCTGTTTTTT
>.|TRBV6-1|.|TRBJ1-1
CASSSYRVGTEAFF
TGTGCCAGCAGTAGCTACAGGGTCGGGACTGAAGCTTTCTTT
>.|TRBV6-5|.|TRBJ2-2
CASSRQRVTGELFF
TGTGCCAGCAGTCGCCAACGGGTCACCGGGGAGCTGTTTTTT
>TRBD2|TRBV4-1|once|TRBJ2-3
CASSQELGLAGRTDTQYF
TGCGCCAGCAGCCAAGAACTGGGACTAGCGGGGCGCACAGATACGCAGTATTTT
>.|TRBV18|.|TRBJ1-1
CASEPGVNTEAFF
TGTGCCAGCGAACCCGGGGTGAACACTGAAGCTTTCTTT
>.|TRBV28|.|TRBJ2-7
CASSPDTEQYF
TGTGCCAGCAGTCCGGACACCGAGCAGTACTTC
>.|TRBV28|.|TRBJ2-7
CASGGHPVVEQYF
TGTGCCAGCGGCGGACACCCAGTAGTCGAGCAGTACTTC